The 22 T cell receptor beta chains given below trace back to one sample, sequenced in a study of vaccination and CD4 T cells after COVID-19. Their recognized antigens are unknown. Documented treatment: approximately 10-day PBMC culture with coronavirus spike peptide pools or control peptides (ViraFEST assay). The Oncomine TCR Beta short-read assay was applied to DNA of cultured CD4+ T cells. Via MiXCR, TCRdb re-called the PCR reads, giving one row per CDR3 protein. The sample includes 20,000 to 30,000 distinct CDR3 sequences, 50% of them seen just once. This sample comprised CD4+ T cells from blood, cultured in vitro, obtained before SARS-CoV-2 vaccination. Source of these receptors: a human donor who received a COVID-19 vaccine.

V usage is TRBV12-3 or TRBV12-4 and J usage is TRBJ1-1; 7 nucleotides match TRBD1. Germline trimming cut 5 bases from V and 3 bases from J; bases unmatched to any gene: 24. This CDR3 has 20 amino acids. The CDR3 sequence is CASSGGLMLVGTDKDTEAFF. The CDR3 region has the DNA TGTGCCAGCAGTGGGGGACTTATGCTTGTGGGGACAGATAAGGACACTGAAGCTTTCTTT.

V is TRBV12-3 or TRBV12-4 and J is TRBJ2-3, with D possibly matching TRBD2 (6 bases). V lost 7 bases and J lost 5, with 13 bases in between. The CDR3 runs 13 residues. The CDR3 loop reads CASTPEGGDTQYF. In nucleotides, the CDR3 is TGTGCCAGCACTCCGGAGGGAGGAGATACGCAGTATTTT.

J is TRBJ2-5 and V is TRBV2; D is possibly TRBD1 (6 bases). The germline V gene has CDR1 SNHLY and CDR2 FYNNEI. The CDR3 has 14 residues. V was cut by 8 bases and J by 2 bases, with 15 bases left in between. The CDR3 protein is CASSWDKNQETQYF. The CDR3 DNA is TGTGCCAGCTCGTGGGACAAAAATCAAGAGACCCAGTACTTC.

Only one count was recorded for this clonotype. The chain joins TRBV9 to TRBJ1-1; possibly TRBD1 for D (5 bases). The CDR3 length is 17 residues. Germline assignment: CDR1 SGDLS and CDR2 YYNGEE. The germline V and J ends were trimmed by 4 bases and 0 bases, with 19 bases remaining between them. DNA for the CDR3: TGTGCCAGCAGCCCCCCAGAGAGAGGGGCTTTGAACACTGAAGCTTTCTTT. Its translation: CASSPPERGALNTEAFF.

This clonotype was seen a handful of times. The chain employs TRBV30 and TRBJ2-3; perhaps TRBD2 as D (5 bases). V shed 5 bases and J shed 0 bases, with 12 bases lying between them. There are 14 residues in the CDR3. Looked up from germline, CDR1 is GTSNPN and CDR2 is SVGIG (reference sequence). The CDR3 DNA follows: TGTGCCTGGGGAGAGGGCAGAAGCACAGATACGCAGTATTTT. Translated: CAWGEGRSTDTQYF. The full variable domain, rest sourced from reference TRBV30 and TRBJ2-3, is SQTIHQWPATLVQPVGSPLSLECTVEGTSNPNLYWYRQAAGRGLQLLFYSVGIGQISSEVPQNLSASRPQDRQFILSSKKLLLSDSGFYLCAWGEGRSTDTQYFGPGTRLTVL.

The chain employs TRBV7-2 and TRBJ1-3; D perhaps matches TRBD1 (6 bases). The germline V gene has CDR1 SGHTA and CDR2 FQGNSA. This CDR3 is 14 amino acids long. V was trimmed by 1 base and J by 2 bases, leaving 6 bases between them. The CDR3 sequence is CASSLDRAGNTIYF. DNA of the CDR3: TGTGCCAGCAGCTTAGACAGGGCTGGAAACACCATATATTTT.

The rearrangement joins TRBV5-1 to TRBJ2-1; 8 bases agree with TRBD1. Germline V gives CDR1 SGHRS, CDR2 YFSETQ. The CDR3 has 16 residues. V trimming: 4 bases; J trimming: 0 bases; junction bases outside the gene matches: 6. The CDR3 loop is CASSQDRAYSYNEQFF. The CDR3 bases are TGCGCCAGCAGCCAGGACAGGGCTTACTCCTACAATGAGCAGTTCTTC. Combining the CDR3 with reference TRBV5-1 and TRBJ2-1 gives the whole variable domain KAGVTQTPRYLIKTRGQQVTLSCSPISGHRSVSWYQQTPGQGLQFLFEYFSETQRNKGNFPGRFSGRQFSNSRSEMNVSTLELGDSALYLCASSQDRAYSYNEQFFGPGTRLTVL.

Written as DNA, the CDR3 is TGTGCCAGCAGCCCCTTCCCGGGGGGCGGCACAGATACGCAGTATTTT. As protein: CASSPFPGGGTDTQYF. This sequence joins TRBV7-8 and TRBJ2-3; possibly TRBD2 for D (7 bases). The CDR3 has 16 amino acids. CDR1 is SGHVS and CDR2 is FQNEAQ in the germline V gene. The V gene lost 5 bases and the J gene lost 1 base, with 16 bases spanning the gap.

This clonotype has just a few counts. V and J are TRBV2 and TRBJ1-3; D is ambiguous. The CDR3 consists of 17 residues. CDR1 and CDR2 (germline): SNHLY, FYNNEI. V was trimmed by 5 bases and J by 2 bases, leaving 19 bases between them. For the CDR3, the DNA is TGTGCCAGCAGTATGTCCCGGGGAGGAGGAACTGGAAACACCATATATTTT. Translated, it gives CASSMSRGGGTGNTIYF.

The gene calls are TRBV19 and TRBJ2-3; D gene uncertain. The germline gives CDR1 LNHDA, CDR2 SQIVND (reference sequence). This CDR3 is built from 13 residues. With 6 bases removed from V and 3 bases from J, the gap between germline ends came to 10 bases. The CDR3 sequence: CASRETRTDTQYF. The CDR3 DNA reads TGTGCCAGTAGGGAGACGAGAACAGATACGCAGTATTTT.

The CDR3 spells CASGLSKNIQYF. The CDR3 DNA is TGTGCCAGCGGCCTCTCCAAGAACATTCAGTACTTC. The V and J genes are TRBV21-1 and TRBJ2-4. TRBV21-1 is marked as a pseudogene. This CDR3 has 12 residues.

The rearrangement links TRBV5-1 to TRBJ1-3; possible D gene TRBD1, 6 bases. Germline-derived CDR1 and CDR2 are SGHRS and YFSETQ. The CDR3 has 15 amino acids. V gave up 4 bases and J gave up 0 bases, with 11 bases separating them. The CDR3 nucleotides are TGCGCCAGCAGCCCAGGGGACGGCTCTGGAAACACCATATATTTT. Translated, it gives CASSPGDGSGNTIYF.

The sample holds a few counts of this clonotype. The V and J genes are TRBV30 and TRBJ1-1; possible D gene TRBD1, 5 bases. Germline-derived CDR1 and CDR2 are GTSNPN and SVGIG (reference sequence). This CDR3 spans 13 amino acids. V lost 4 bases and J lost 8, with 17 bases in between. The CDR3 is CAWISSIGTEAFF. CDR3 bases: TGTGCCTGGATAAGCTCCATCGGGACGGAAGCTTTCTTT.

The CDR3, as DNA: TGTGCCACCAGCATTAGGACAGTGACTGAAGCTTTCTTT. Translated, it gives CATSIRTVTEAFF. This rearrangement joins TRBV15 to TRBJ1-1; the D gene is possibly TRBD1 (6 bases). Deletions cut 4 bases from V and 5 bases from J, with 11 bases between. The CDR3 length is 13 residues. Germline CDR1 reads LNHNV; CDR2 reads YYDKDF (reference sequence).

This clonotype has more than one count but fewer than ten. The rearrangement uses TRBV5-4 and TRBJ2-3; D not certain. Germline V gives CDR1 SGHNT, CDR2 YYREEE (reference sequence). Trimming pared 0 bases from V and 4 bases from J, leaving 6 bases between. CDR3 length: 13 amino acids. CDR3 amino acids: CASSLALSDTQYF. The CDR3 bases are TGTGCCAGCAGCTTGGCCCTTTCAGATACGCAGTATTTT. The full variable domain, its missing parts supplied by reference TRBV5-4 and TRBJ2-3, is ETGVTQSPTHLIKTRGQQVTLRCSSQSGHNTVSWYQQALGQGPQFIFQYYREEENGRGNFPPRFSGLQFPNYSSELNVNALELDDSALYLCASSLALSDTQYFGPGTRLTVL.

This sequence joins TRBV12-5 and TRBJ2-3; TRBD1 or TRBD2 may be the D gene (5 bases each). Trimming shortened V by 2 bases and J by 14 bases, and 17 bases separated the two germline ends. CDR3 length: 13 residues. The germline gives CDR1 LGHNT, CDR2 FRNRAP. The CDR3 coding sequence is TGTGCTAGTGGTTTGTCCTCTAGTGGGGCGGGGTATTTT. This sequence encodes CASGLSSSGAGYF.

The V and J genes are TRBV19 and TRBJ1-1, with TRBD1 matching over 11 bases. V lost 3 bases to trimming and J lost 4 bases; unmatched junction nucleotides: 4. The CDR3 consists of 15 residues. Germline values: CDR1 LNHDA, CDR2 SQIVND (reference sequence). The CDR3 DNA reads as TGTGCCAGTAGTATCCCGGGACAGGGGGGCACTGAAGCTTTCTTT. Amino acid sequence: CASSIPGQGGTEAFF.

The DNA of the CDR3 is TGCAGTGCTGCGGTCCGGAGGGGCTACACCTTC. This codes for CSAAVRRGYTF. The chain couples TRBV20-1 to TRBJ1-2; D call uncertain. Germline values: CDR1 DFQATT, CDR2 SNEGSKA (reference sequence). The CDR3 sequence is 11 residues long. Deletions cut 5 bases from V and 8 bases from J, with 12 bases between.

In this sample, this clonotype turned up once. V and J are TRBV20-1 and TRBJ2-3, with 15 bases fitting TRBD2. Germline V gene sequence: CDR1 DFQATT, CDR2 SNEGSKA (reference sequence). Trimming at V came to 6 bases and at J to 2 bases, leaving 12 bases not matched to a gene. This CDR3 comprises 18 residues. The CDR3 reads CSAPGLAGGQLPTDTQYF. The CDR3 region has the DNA TGCAGTGCCCCAGGACTAGCGGGGGGGCAACTTCCCACAGATACGCAGTATTTT.

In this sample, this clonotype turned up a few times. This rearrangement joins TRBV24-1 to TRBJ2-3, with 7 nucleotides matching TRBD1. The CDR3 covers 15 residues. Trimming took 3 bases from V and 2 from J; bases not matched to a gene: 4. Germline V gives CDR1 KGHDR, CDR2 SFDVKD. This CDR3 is CATSDPGQPTDTQYF. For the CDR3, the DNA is TGTGCCACCAGTGATCCGGGACAGCCCACAGATACGCAGTATTTT.

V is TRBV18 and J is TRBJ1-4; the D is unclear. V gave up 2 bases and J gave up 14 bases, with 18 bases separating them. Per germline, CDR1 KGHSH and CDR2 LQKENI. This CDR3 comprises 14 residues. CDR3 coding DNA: TGTGCCAGCTCACCAGTTTACGGAGGCGACAAGCTGTTTTTT. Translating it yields CASSPVYGGDKLFF. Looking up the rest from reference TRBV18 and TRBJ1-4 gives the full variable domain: NAGVMQNPRHLVRRRGQEARLRCSPMKGHSHVYWYRQLPEEGLKFMVYLQKENIIDESGMPKERFSAEFPKEGPSILRIQQVVRGDSAAYFCASSPVYGGDKLFFGSGTQLSVL.

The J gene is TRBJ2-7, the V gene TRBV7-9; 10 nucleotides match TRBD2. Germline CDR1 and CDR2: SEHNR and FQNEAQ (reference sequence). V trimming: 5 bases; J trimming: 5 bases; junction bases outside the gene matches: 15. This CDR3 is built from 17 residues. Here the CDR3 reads CASSPRGSGGARDEQYF. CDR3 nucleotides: TGTGCCAGCAGCCCCCGGGGAAGCGGGGGGGCGAGGGACGAGCAGTACTTC.